Listed below are T cell receptor beta chains from one sample, sequenced in a study of T-cell reconstitution after alpha-beta-depleted transplantation in children. MiXCR, applied by TCRdb to the PCR reads, yields one record per CDR3 protein. This sample has some 490,000 distinct CDR3 sequences, with roughly an eighth found just once. The material sequenced was PBMCs from the stem cell graft donor, taken from the stem cell graft. The source is a human donor who donated a stem cell graft to a child with combined immunodeficiency. Both conserved end residues are part of each CDR3. D genes are given only for firm matches. Rows give clone size only sometimes, using once, few, many, or a class for an expanded clone.

clone_size d_call j_call v_call cdr3_aa cdr3_nt
NA NA TRBJ1-3 TRBV6-5 CASSLQASGNTLYF TGTGCCAGCAGTTTACAGGCCTCTGGAAACACCTTATATTTT
NA NA TRBJ1-4 TRBV5-5 CASSLVPGANEKLFF TGTGCCAGCAGCTTGGTACCAGGAGCTAATGAAAAACTGTTTTTT
many NA TRBJ1-1 TRBV12-3/TRBV12-4 CASTIGVMNTEAFF TGTGCCAGCACCATAGGCGTTATGAACACTGAAGCTTTCTTT
few NA TRBJ2-5 TRBV29-1 CSVGRAKGKETQYF TGCAGCGTTGGCAGGGCAAAGGGGAAAGAGACCCAGTACTTC
many TRBD2 TRBJ2-5 TRBV27 CASSGALAGGPLHF TGTGCCAGCTCCGGGGCACTAGCGGGGGGCCCTCTACACTTC
NA TRBD1 TRBJ2-2 TRBV7-3 CASSVRGPAIAGELFF TGTGCCAGCAGCGTCAGGGGGCCTGCAATTGCCGGGGAGCTGTTTTTT
many NA TRBJ2-4 TRBV29-1 CSVERGVGDTGYLDIQYF TGCAGCGTTGAAAGAGGGGTCGGGGACACGGGGTATTTGGACATTCAGTACTTC
many TRBD1 TRBJ1-3 TRBV6-1 CASSITGTGGNTIYF TGTGCCAGCAGTATAACCGGGACAGGTGGAAACACCATATATTTT
many NA TRBJ2-7 TRBV7-3 CASSLLPGSYEQYF TGTGCCAGCAGCTTATTGCCAGGGAGCTACGAGCAGTACTTC
few TRBD2 TRBJ2-7 TRBV10-3 CAISGSGGTYEQYF TGTGCCATCAGTGGAAGCGGGGGAACCTACGAGCAGTACTTC
NA TRBD2 TRBJ2-7 TRBV18 CASSPLAGDTYEQYF TGTGCCAGCTCCCCTTTGGCGGGGGATACCTACGAGCAGTACTTC
NA NA TRBJ1-2 TRBV7-9 CASSPGRETPNYGYTF TGTGCCAGCAGCCCTGGACGGGAGACACCTAACTATGGCTACACCTTC
NA TRBD2 TRBJ2-7 TRBV7-2 CASSLVLAGGPYEQYF TGTGCCAGCAGCTTAGTCCTAGCGGGAGGGCCCTACGAGCAGTACTTC
NA TRBD2 TRBJ2-3 TRBV20-1 CSAISGGAPLFSSTDTQYF TGCAGTGCCATTAGCGGGGGGGCGCCGCTGTTCTCTAGCACAGATACGCAGTATTTT
many NA TRBJ1-4 TRBV6-6 CASTAGSGEKLFF TGTGCCAGCACCGCCGGTAGCGGGGAAAAACTGTTTTTT
many NA TRBJ2-5 TRBV12-3/TRBV12-4 CASSLWGHETQYF TGTGCCAGCAGTTTATGGGGGCACGAGACCCAGTACTTC
many NA TRBJ1-2 TRBV28 CASSLGALYGYTF TGTGCCAGCAGTTTGGGGGCCCTCTATGGCTACACCTTC
many TRBD2 TRBJ2-7 TRBV10-3 CAISVKREGPGEQYF TGTGCCATCAGTGTTAAGCGGGAGGGCCCGGGCGAGCAGTACTTC
NA NA TRBJ1-5 TRBV19 CASSITRFDQPQHF TGTGCCAGTAGTATAACCAGATTCGATCAGCCCCAGCATTTT
NA NA TRBJ2-1 TRBV5-5 CASSVTVRLYNEQFF TGTGCCAGCAGCGTTACAGTAAGACTGTACAATGAGCAGTTCTTC
many NA TRBJ1-1 TRBV3-1 CASSQAGNTEAFF TGTGCCAGCAGCCAAGCCGGGAACACTGAAGCTTTCTTT
NA NA TRBJ2-1 TRBV3-1 CASSHIPSNEQFF TGTGCCAGCAGCCATATCCCGAGTAATGAGCAGTTCTTC
many TRBD2 TRBJ2-3 TRBV12-3/TRBV12-4 CASSPAGGGSTDTQYF TGTGCCAGCAGCCCTGCCGGGGGGGGAAGCACAGATACGCAGTATTTT
few TRBD2 TRBJ2-5 TRBV28 CASSVAGGSETQYF TGTGCCAGCAGTGTAGCGGGGGGCAGCGAGACCCAGTACTTC
NA NA TRBJ1-3 TRBV10-3 CAISGGVENTIYF TGTGCCATCAGTGGTGGGGTCGAAAACACCATATATTTT
few NA TRBJ1-5 TRBV29-1 CSVVRAGAQHF TGCAGCGTTGTAAGGGCAGGGGCCCAGCATTTT
NA NA TRBJ2-3 TRBV6-4 CASSEGQGNTDTQYF TGTGCCAGCAGTGAGGGGCAGGGTAACACAGATACGCAGTATTTT
NA NA TRBJ2-1 TRBV15 CATSRDQGPNRAANEQFF TGTGCCACCAGCAGAGATCAGGGTCCGAATCGAGCCGCCAATGAGCAGTTCTTC
few TRBD1 TRBJ2-1 TRBV20-1 CSARRDTGQGSYNEQFF TGCAGTGCTAGAAGGGACACCGGACAGGGATCCTACAATGAGCAGTTCTTC